Listed below are T cell receptor beta chains from one sample, sequenced in a study of blood T cell repertoires in COVID-19. The assay was immunoSEQ multiplex PCR, and TCRdb's table has in-frame clones only and misses some. The sample includes roughly 200,000 clones, roughly nine tenths of them seen just once. The sequenced sample consisted of PBMCs or T cells enriched from blood (not recorded which). Source of these receptors: a woman aged 25 to 39 who had recovered from COVID-19. Both conserved end residues are part of each CDR3. The D gene is left open where the match is weak. Expanded clones are given a class, and other clones once, few, many or no size at all.

J | D | length | size | V | CDR3 | DNA
TRBJ2-1 | TRBD2 | 15 | NA | TRBV5-1 | CASSLAGTSRNEQFF | TGCGCCAGCAGCTTGGCCGGGACTAGCAGGAATGAGCAGTTCTTC
TRBJ2-1 | TRBD2 | 19 | NA | TRBV18 | CASSALPGTSGGSYNEQFF | TGTGCCAGCTCGGCCCTACCCGGGACTAGCGGGGGCTCCTACAATGAGCAGTTCTTC
TRBJ2-5 | NA | 13 | NA | TRBV19 | CASSIPPGETQYF | TGTGCCAGTAGTATTCCTCCGGGAGAGACCCAGTACTTC
TRBJ2-7 | NA | 14 | NA | TRBV11-2 | CASSSSQAGEEQYF | TGTGCCAGCAGCTCCTCCCAAGCCGGGGAAGAGCAGTACTTC
TRBJ2-7 | NA | 13 | NA | TRBV4-3 | CASSLGGGHEQYF | TGCGCCAGCAGCCTAGGAGGGGGCCACGAGCAGTACTTC
TRBJ2-7 | TRBD2 | 16 | NA | TRBV4-1 | CASSHQAGGRGYEQYF | TGCGCCAGCAGCCACCAAGCGGGAGGCAGAGGGTACGAGCAGTACTTC
TRBJ2-7 | NA | 14 | NA | TRBV9 | CASSVVGSSYEQYF | TGTGCCAGCAGCGTAGTCGGGTCCTCCTACGAGCAGTACTTC
TRBJ1-5 | NA | 13 | NA | TRBV30 | CAWSGRINQPQHF | TGTGCCTGGAGCGGGAGGATCAATCAGCCCCAGCATTTT
TRBJ1-2 | NA | 13 | NA | TRBV24-1 | CATSDSPGGGYTF | TGTGCCACCAGTGATTCGCCCGGGGGTGGCTACACCTTC
TRBJ1-2 | NA | 12 | NA | TRBV24-1 | CATSESGYGYTF | TGTGCCACCAGTGAGTCAGGTTATGGCTACACCTTC
TRBJ1-1 | NA | 16 | NA | TRBV27 | CASSTHPDRDNTEAFF | TGTGCCAGCAGTACACACCCTGACCGGGATAACACTGAAGCTTTCTTT
TRBJ2-6 | NA | 16 | NA | TRBV18 | CASSPSRGTGANVLTF | TGTGCCAGCTCACCATCTCGGGGGACTGGGGCCAACGTCCTGACTTTC
TRBJ2-6 | TRBD1 | 18 | NA | TRBV6-1 | CASSERRPGGSGANVLTF | TGTGCCAGCAGTGAAAGGAGGCCAGGGGGCTCTGGGGCCAACGTCCTGACTTTC
TRBJ1-1 | NA | 14 | NA | TRBV6-5 | CASSPGLRNTEAFF | TGTGCCAGCAGTCCGGGACTGAGGAACACTGAAGCTTTCTTT
TRBJ1-4 | NA | 17 | few | TRBV4-3 | CASSQEVIEGANEKLFF | TGCGCCAGCAGCCAAGAGGTAATCGAGGGAGCGAATGAAAAACTGTTTTTT
TRBJ1-3 | NA | 16 | few | TRBV5-4 | CASSLDAGLSGNTIYF | TGTGCCAGCAGCTTGGATGCAGGCCTCTCTGGAAACACCATATATTTT
TRBJ1-6 | NA | 16 | NA | TRBV2 | CASSGRLPGFNSPLHF | TGTGCCAGCAGTGGCCGACTACCAGGTTTCAATTCACCCCTCCACTTT
TRBJ2-7 | TRBD2 | 16 | NA | TRBV10-2 | CAVSGASGRFVYEQYF | TGCGCCGTCTCCGGGGCTAGCGGGAGGTTCGTATACGAGCAGTACTTC
TRBJ2-5 | TRBD2 | 14 | NA | TRBV7-3 | CASSLTSGEETQYF | TGTGCCAGCAGCTTAACTAGCGGGGAAGAGACCCAGTACTTC
TRBJ1-2 | NA | 15 | NA | TRBV7-9 | CASGGRVSSTNGYTF | TGTGCCAGCGGCGGCAGGGTCTCCTCTACTAATGGCTACACCTTC
TRBJ1-1 | TRBD1 | 13 | NA | TRBV29-1 | CSISDRVNTEAFF | TGCAGCATATCGGACAGGGTGAACACTGAAGCTTTCTTT
TRBJ2-1 | TRBD1 | 15 | NA | TRBV3-1/TRBV3-2 | CASSQDRGYYNEQFF | TGTGCCAGCAGCCAGGACAGGGGTTACTACAATGAGCAGTTCTTC
TRBJ1-1 | NA | 13 | NA | TRBV29-1 | CSVVGNSFSEAFF | TGCAGCGTCGTCGGGAACAGCTTTAGTGAAGCTTTCTTT
TRBJ1-1 | TRBD1 | 14 | NA | TRBV6-5 | CASRWGQANTEAFF | TGTGCCAGCCGTTGGGGACAGGCGAACACTGAAGCTTTCTTT
TRBJ1-3 | NA | 18 | NA | TRBV15 | CATSSRWGGISSGNTIYF | TGTGCCACCAGCAGCCGTTGGGGGGGAATTTCTTCTGGAAACACCATATATTTT
TRBJ1-2 | TRBD1 | 17 | NA | TRBV4-3 | CASSQDHDRGRYYGYTF | TGCGCCAGCAGCCAAGATCATGACAGGGGAAGATACTATGGCTACACCTTC
TRBJ1-1 | TRBD1 | 14 | once | TRBV9 | CASSRTGVGTEAFF | TGTGCCAGCAGCCGGACAGGGGTCGGAACTGAAGCTTTCTTT
TRBJ2-5 | TRBD2 | 14 | NA | TRBV24-1 | CATVGTSDQETQYF | TGTGCCACCGTCGGGACTAGCGACCAAGAGACCCAGTACTTC
TRBJ2-7 | NA | 11 | few | TRBV30 | CALGYRKEQYF | TGTGCCTTAGGGTACAGGAAAGAGCAGTACTTC
TRBJ1-2 | TRBD1 | 14 | NA | TRBV4-3 | CASRLQGSNYGYTF | TGCGCCAGCAGACTACAGGGGTCGAACTATGGCTACACCTTC
TRBJ2-7 | NA | 13 | NA | TRBV27 | CASSWGLTYEQYF | TGTGCCAGCAGTTGGGGCCTGACCTACGAGCAGTACTTC
TRBJ1-5 | NA | 14 | NA | TRBV7-2 | CASSQGISNQPQHF | TGTGCCAGCAGCCAGGGGATTAGCAATCAGCCCCAGCATTTT
TRBJ1-6 | NA | 15 | NA | TRBV7-3 | CASSLQSAGNSPLHF | TGTGCCAGCAGCTTGCAGTCCGCGGGGAATTCACCCCTCCACTTT
TRBJ1-1 | NA | 13 | NA | TRBV4-3 | CASSLEMNTEAFF | TGCGCCAGCAGCCTTGAGATGAACACTGAAGCTTTCTTT
TRBJ1-2 | NA | 14 | NA | TRBV21-1 | CASGGQATNYGYTF | TGTGCCAGCGGGGGACAAGCAACTAACTATGGCTACACCTTC
TRBJ1-4 | TRBD1 | 16 | NA | TRBV6-2/TRBV6-3 | CASSRGQAPTNEKLFF | TGTGCCAGCAGTCGCGGACAGGCACCAACTAATGAAAAACTGTTTTTT
TRBJ1-3 | TRBD1 | 15 | NA | TRBV5-6 | CASSYWTGTGNTIYF | TGTGCCAGCAGCTACTGGACAGGGACTGGAAACACCATATATTTT
TRBJ2-3 | TRBD2 | 14 | NA | TRBV24-1 | CATSRGGSADTQYF | TGTGCCACCAGTCGAGGCGGGAGCGCAGATACGCAGTATTTT
TRBJ2-4 | TRBD2 | 19 | once | TRBV4-3 | CASSQETSGGVLAKNIQYF | TGCGCCAGCAGCCAAGAGACTAGCGGGGGGGTTCTAGCCAAAAACATTCAGTACTTC
TRBJ2-7 | TRBD2 | 16 | NA | TRBV7-8 | CASSLPKAGGPDEQYF | TGTGCCAGCAGCTTACCCAAAGCGGGAGGGCCCGACGAGCAGTACTTC
TRBJ2-1 | NA | 15 | NA | TRBV7-2 | CASSTTPGQHLEQFF | TGTGCCAGCAGCACGACCCCGGGACAACACCTTGAGCAGTTCTTC
TRBJ2-3 | TRBD2 | 16 | many | TRBV6-2/TRBV6-3 | CASTPGGFASTDTQYF | TGTGCCAGCACCCCGGGGGGGTTCGCTAGCACAGATACGCAGTATTTT
TRBJ2-7 | NA | 11 | NA | TRBV7-9 | CASSPLDEQYF | TGTGCCAGCAGTCCTCTCGACGAGCAGTACTTC
TRBJ2-3 | TRBD2 | 15 | NA | TRBV5-5 | CASSPDSGGPDTQYF | TGTGCCAGCAGCCCCGATAGCGGGGGGCCAGATACGCAGTATTTT
TRBJ2-7 | NA | 12 | few | TRBV7-9 | CASSLVPGEQYF | TGTGCCAGCAGCTTAGTTCCGGGAGAGCAGTACTTC
TRBJ2-7 | TRBD1 | 14 | NA | TRBV7-9 | CASSLEGAVGEQYF | TGTGCCAGCAGCTTAGAGGGGGCCGTGGGCGAGCAGTACTTC
TRBJ2-1 | NA | 14 | many | TRBV4-3 | CASSQDIGANEQFF | TGCGCCAGCAGCCAAGATATAGGAGCGAATGAGCAGTTCTTC
TRBJ1-1 | NA | 13 | NA | TRBV2 | CASTQQGLLDAFF | TGTGCCAGCACCCAACAGGGATTGTTAGATGCTTTCTTT
TRBJ1-1 | TRBD1 | 13 | NA | TRBV11-1 | CASSPTTGGSAFF | TGTGCCAGCAGCCCCACGACAGGGGGGTCGGCTTTCTTT
TRBJ2-7 | TRBD1 | 12 | NA | TRBV2 | CASTGDRNEQYF | TGTGCCAGCACTGGGGACAGAAACGAGCAGTACTTC
TRBJ2-3 | NA | 15 | NA | TRBV15 | CATSGLGVGTDTQYF | TGTGCCACCAGCGGACTGGGAGTCGGGACAGATACGCAGTATTTT
TRBJ1-3 | TRBD1 | 15 | NA | TRBV7-9 | CASSLGTGDGNTIYF | TGTGCCAGCAGCTTGGGGACAGGGGACGGAAACACCATATATTTT